This T cell receptor (beta chain) originates from a study of blood T cell repertoires in COVID-19. This clone was observed a single time. Germline lookup yields CDR1 MNHEY and CDR2 SVGAGI. V gave up 4 bases and J gave up 5 bases; unmatched junction bases: 12. This CDR3 has 16 residues. Using immunoSEQ multiplex PCR, the repertoire was profiled, and TCRdb retains in-frame clones only, with some absent. Among about 220,000 clones listed, approximately 83% were seen once. This clonotype originated in a woman aged 60-75 years with acute or convalescent COVID-19. Sequenced sample: peripheral blood. The rearrangement joins TRBV6-5 to TRBJ1-1, with TRBD1 matching over 8 bases. The CDR3 is CASSSINRGSRTEAFF. In DNA, the CDR3 is TGTGCCAGCAGTTCTATAAACAGGGGGAGTCGGACTGAAGCTTTCTTT.